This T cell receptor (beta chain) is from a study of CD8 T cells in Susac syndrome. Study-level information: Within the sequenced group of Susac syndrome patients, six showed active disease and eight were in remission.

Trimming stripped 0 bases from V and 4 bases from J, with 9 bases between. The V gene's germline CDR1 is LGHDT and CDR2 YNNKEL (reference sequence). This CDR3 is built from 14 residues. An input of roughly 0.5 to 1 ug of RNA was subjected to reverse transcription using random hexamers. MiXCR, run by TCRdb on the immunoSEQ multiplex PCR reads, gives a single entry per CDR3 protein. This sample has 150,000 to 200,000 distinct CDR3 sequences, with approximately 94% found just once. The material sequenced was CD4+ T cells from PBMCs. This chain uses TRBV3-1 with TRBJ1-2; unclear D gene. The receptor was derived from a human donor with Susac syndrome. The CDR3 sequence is CASSQELGGYGYTF. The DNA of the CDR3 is TGTGCCAGCAGCCAAGAGTTGGGTGGCTATGGCTACACCTTC.